The 10 T cell receptor beta chains listed next were all sequenced from one sample in a study of T cell responses to AZD1222 COVID-19 vaccine. Libraries were prepared by immunoSEQ multiplex PCR; TCRdb keeps only in-frame clonotypes and omits some of them. The data hold about 260,000 clones, with over 85% observed a single time. The sample was peripheral blood, taken on day 0 of AZD1222 vaccination. These receptors were taken from an adult in good health.

The V gene is TRBV12-5, the J gene TRBJ1-2, with 9 bases identical to TRBD1. The V gene's germline CDR1 is LGHNT and CDR2 FRNRAP. The ends lost 1 base at V and 14 bases at J; junction bases unmatched: 11. The CDR3 covers 14 residues. In nucleotides, the CDR3 is TGTGCTAGTGGTTTGGCTGGGGGGACAGGGTCTTTTACCTTC. Translating gives CASGLAGGTGSFTF.

The chain joins TRBV28 to TRBJ2-3; D not resolved. This CDR3 region has 13 residues. From germline, CDR1 is MDHEN and CDR2 SYDVKM. V lost 6 bases and J lost 0, with 7 bases in between. CDR3 residues: CASSPGSTDTQYF. The CDR3 DNA reads TGTGCCAGCAGCCCCGGCAGCACAGATACGCAGTATTTT.

The chain has TRBV4-1 and TRBJ1-2, with D possibly being TRBD1 (5 bases). The CDR3 is made up of 15 amino acids. Germline loops: CDR1 MGHRA, CDR2 YSYEKL. Trimming took off 1 base at V and 2 bases at J, with 11 bases between the two ends. The CDR3 region has the DNA TGCGCCAGCAGCCAAGTGGGGGGTGGGAACTATGGCTACACCTTC. Translated, it gives CASSQVGGGNYGYTF.

Many counts were recorded for this clone. The rearrangement uses TRBV6-2 or TRBV6-3 and TRBJ2-7, with a weak D call TRBD2 (6 bases). Germline V CDR1 and CDR2: MNHEY, SVGEGT. The CDR3 covers 14 residues. The V gene lost 3 bases and the J gene lost 4 bases, with 13 bases spanning the gap. CDR3: CASSYEDSGYEQYF. Here the CDR3 DNA reads TGTGCCAGCAGTTATGAAGATAGCGGATACGAGCAGTACTTC.

The chain recombines TRBV12-3 or TRBV12-4 with TRBJ1-1, with a possible D match to TRBD1 (5 bases). Trimming took off 4 bases at V and 11 bases at J, with 11 bases between the two ends. This CDR3 has 11 amino acids. Written as DNA, the CDR3 is TGTGCCAGCAGTTGGGGGGAGGGCGCTTTCTTT. It translates to CASSWGEGAFF.

This CDR3 reads CASRTGIGNTGELFF. In DNA form, the CDR3 reads TGTGCCAGCAGGACAGGGATAGGGAACACCGGGGAGCTGTTTTTT. The chain employs TRBV2 and TRBJ2-2; 7 bases line up with TRBD1. The junction had 5 bases not matched to a gene; V was cut back by 6 bases and J by 1 base. CDR1 is SNHLY and CDR2 is FYNNEI in the germline V gene. The CDR3 extends over 15 amino acids.

The table lists this clone with a few counts. J is TRBJ2-2 and V is TRBV18; tentative D call: TRBD1 (6 bases). V was trimmed by 2 bases and J by 5 bases, leaving 15 bases between them. The CDR3 has 16 amino acids. CDR1 is KGHSH, CDR2 LQKENI, per germline. The CDR3 nucleotides are TGTGCCAGCTCACCAACAAAAACAGGGATAACCGGGGAGCTGTTTTTT. Its translation: CASSPTKTGITGELFF.

The V gene is TRBV19, the J gene TRBJ2-5; D gene unclear. The germline gives CDR1 LNHDA, CDR2 SQIVND (reference sequence). This CDR3 comprises 13 residues. The V end was cut by 5 bases, the J end by 1 base, with 8 bases between. In DNA form, the CDR3 reads TGTGCCAGTAGTCACCCGAGCCAAGAGACCCAGTACTTC. Amino acids: CASSHPSQETQYF.

The chain employs TRBV9 and TRBJ2-1; perhaps D is TRBD1 or TRBD2 (6 bases each). With 0 bases removed from V and 3 bases from J, the gap between germline ends came to 13 bases. The CDR3 spans 16 residues. Per germline, CDR1 SGDLS and CDR2 YYNGEE. The CDR3 sequence is CASSVEWGAHYNEQFF. The CDR3 nucleotides read TGTGCCAGCAGCGTAGAATGGGGGGCCCACTACAATGAGCAGTTCTTC.

The chain uses TRBV12-3 or TRBV12-4 and TRBJ2-1; perhaps TRBD2 as D (6 bases). CDR3 size: 13 residues. V was shortened by 5 bases and J by 8 bases, with 13 bases between the two germline ends. In DNA form, the CDR3 reads TGTGCCAGCAGTCGGGTACTAGCACATGAGCAGTTCTTC. This sequence encodes CASSRVLAHEQFF.